The rows below give T cell receptor beta chains drawn from one sample of a study of patients and donors after allogeneic stem cell transplantation. TCRdb used MiXCR to reprocess the RT-PCR reads, holding one entry per CDR3 protein. The sample has approximately 220,000 distinct CDR3 sequences; around two fifths are singletons. Sequencing was performed on blood, either unsorted or a sorted T cell fraction (not recorded which). These receptors all stem from a human donor who was either an allogeneic HSCT recipient or a stem cell or donor lymphocyte infusion donor (not recorded which). It is not recorded whose cells these are; they may come from a transplant donor. The CDR3 runs from the conserved cysteine through the conserved F or W. A D gene is named only where the DNA matches it firmly. The size field is filled for only some rows; it gives once, few, many or a size class.

J | D | V | size | CDR3 | DNA
TRBJ1-1 | - | TRBV30 | - | CAWSARLSNEAFF | TGTGCCTGGAGTGCCAGGCTTAGCAATGAAGCTTTCTTT
TRBJ2-7 | TRBD1 | TRBV28 | - | CASRRTGTDEQYF | TGTGCCAGCAGGCGGACAGGAACCGACGAGCAGTACTTC
TRBJ2-1 | TRBD1 | TRBV10-3 | - | CAISAGTGGLRGSEQFF | TGTGCCATCAGTGCCGGGACAGGGGGCCTCAGAGGATCTGAGCAGTTCTTC
TRBJ1-2 | TRBD1 | TRBV28 | - | CASSFATGGEYGYTF | TGTGCCAGCAGTTTCGCGACAGGGGGCGAATATGGCTACACCTTC
TRBJ1-6 | - | TRBV5-1 | few | CASSSRGTLPINSPLHF | TGCGCCAGCAGCAGCAGGGGAACTCTACCTATTAATTCACCCCTCCACTTT
TRBJ1-1 | - | TRBV5-1 | - | CASSGLTHGNTEAFF | TGCGCCAGCAGCGGCTTGACACACGGGAACACTGAAGCTTTCTTT
TRBJ1-5 | - | TRBV4-3 | few | CASSQDGRGQPQHF | TGCGCCAGCAGCCAAGATGGGAGGGGTCAGCCCCAGCATTTT
TRBJ2-5 | TRBD2 | TRBV19 | - | CASSISPSGETQYF | TGTGCCAGTAGTATCTCTCCTAGCGGCGAGACCCAGTACTTC
TRBJ1-1 | - | TRBV4-1 | few | CASSQDPSRENTEAFF | TGCGCCAGCAGCCAAGATCCCAGCCGGGAGAACACTGAAGCTTTCTTT
TRBJ2-7 | TRBD1 | TRBV4-1 | - | CASSQERTGNGYEQYF | TGCGCCAGCAGCCAAGAACGGACAGGGAACGGATACGAGCAGTACTTC
TRBJ1-1 | - | TRBV4-1 | few | CASSHPQGNTEAFF | TGCGCCAGCAGCCACCCACAGGGAAACACTGAAGCTTTCTTT
TRBJ1-1 | - | TRBV29-1 | few | CSVERFLNTEAFF | TGCAGCGTTGAAAGGTTTTTAAACACTGAAGCTTTCTTT
TRBJ2-2 | - | TRBV5-1 | - | CASSGVTGELFF | TGCGCCAGCAGCGGCGTCACCGGGGAGCTGTTTTTT
TRBJ1-6 | - | TRBV9 | - | CASSLTYDSPLHF | TGTGCCAGCAGCCTAACCTACGATTCACCCCTCCACTTT
TRBJ2-7 | - | TRBV15 | - | CATSRDRDHEQYF | TGTGCCACCAGCAGAGACCGGGACCACGAGCAGTACTTC
TRBJ1-5 | TRBD1 | TRBV24-1 | few | CATSDPGTGGVQPQHF | TGTGCCACCAGTGACCCCGGGACAGGGGGAGTTCAGCCCCAGCATTTT
TRBJ2-2 | - | TRBV29-1 | - | CSVQRTANTGELFF | TGCAGCGTCCAGCGGACTGCGAACACCGGGGAGCTGTTTTTT